Following are 17 T cell receptor beta chains from one sample sequenced in a study of tumor-infiltrating lymphocytes in primary liver carcinoma. Total RNA amounting to approximately 460 ng was the source from which TCR beta cDNA was made with a constant-region primer. Sequencing libraries for TCR beta derived from three nested multiplex PCR rounds that used slightly modified ARM-PCR. TRBV1-TRBV30 forward primers paired with a C-beta reverse primer drove the first two PCR rounds, about 9 cycles each. TCRdb re-called the multiplex PCR reads through MiXCR, storing one row per CDR3 protein. The repertoire has about 180,000 distinct CDR3 sequences, approximately 60% of them found once; the top ten carry roughly 76%. Unsorted whole blood supplied the RNA, and germline DNA was extracted too. The sample comprised peripheral blood. The receptors derive from a man aged 35-49 years with primary liver carcinoma and hepatitis B virus infection.

The chain uses TRBV5-4 and TRBJ1-5; 9 nucleotides match TRBD1. The CDR3 has 14 residues. Germline V gives CDR1 SGHNT, CDR2 YYREEE (reference sequence). The junction had 9 bases not matched to a gene; V was cut back by 4 bases and J by 10 bases. The DNA for the CDR3 is TGTGCCAGCAGCGTTGACAGGGGGGTAGGCCCCCAGCATTTT. As protein: CASSVDRGVGPQHF.

The CDR3 nucleotides read TGTGCCAGCAGTTTAGGGACCCAGCGGGACTCCTACGAGCAGTACTTC. It encodes CASSLGTQRDSYEQYF. V and J are TRBV12-3 or TRBV12-4 and TRBJ2-7; 7 bases are shared with TRBD2. Trimming took 1 base from V and 0 from J; bases not matched to a gene: 6. The CDR3 length is 16 residues.

This clonotype was seen a few times. The V gene is TRBV5-6, the J gene TRBJ1-3; D may be TRBD1 (5 bases). Germline CDR1 reads SGHDT; CDR2 reads YYEEEE. The germline V and J ends were trimmed by 3 bases and 0 bases, with 19 bases remaining between them. The CDR3 consists of 18 residues. This chain's CDR3 is CASSSISQELSSGNTIYF. CDR3 DNA: TGTGCCAGCAGCTCGATCTCACAGGAATTAAGCTCTGGAAACACCATATATTTT.

As concerns this clonotype: Relative to the germline gene, one junction end is altered; a read error may explain this. The chain combines TRBV11-2 with TRBJ2-7; D is unclear. CDR1 and CDR2 (germline): SGHAT, FQNNGV. This CDR3 contains 14 residues. The CDR3 is CASSLVDGAYERYF. CDR3 in DNA: TGTGCCAGCAGCTTAGTCGATGGAGCCTACGAGCGGTACTTC.

This chain connects TRBV4-1 to TRBJ1-1; D call uncertain. CDR3 length: 18 amino acids. V was trimmed by 3 bases and J by 4 bases, leaving 24 bases between them. Germline-derived CDR1 and CDR2 are MGHRA and YSYEKL. The CDR3 here is CASSHLRSRRSLGTEAFF. The CDR3 region has the DNA TGCGCCAGCAGCCACCTTAGATCGAGACGGTCTTTGGGCACTGAAGCTTTCTTT.

This clonotype occurred a few times. A read error is possible here, since a much larger clone lies one base away. The chain links TRBV11-2 to TRBJ1-1; D is unclear. The CDR3 is 13 amino acids. The V and J ends lost 6 bases and 4 bases respectively, with 12 bases between them. Per germline, CDR1 SGHAT and CDR2 FQNNGV. The CDR3 DNA reads as TGTGCCAGCAGTGGAGGGTACGGCACTGAAGCTTTCTTT. This sequence encodes CASSGGYGTEAFF. Using reference TRBV11-2 and TRBJ1-1 for the parts outside the CDR3, the full variable domain is EAGVAQSPRYKIIEKRQSVAFWCNPISGHATLYWYQQILGQGPKLLIQFQNNGVVDDSQLPKDRFSAERLKGVDSTLKIQPAKLEDSAVYLCASSGGYGTEAFFGQGTRLTVV.

Regarding this clonotype: A read error may produce the germline difference seen at one junction end. The chain employs TRBV11-3 and TRBJ1-1; D not resolved. This CDR3 is 14 amino acids long. The V gene's germline CDR1 is SGHNT and CDR2 YENEEA. CDR3: CVSSFTPMNTEAFF. DNA of the CDR3: TGTGTCAGCAGTTTCACACCCATGAACACTGAAGCTTTCTTC. The full variable domain, in which reference TRBV11-3 and TRBJ1-1 provide the parts outside the CDR3, is EAGVVQSPRYKIIEKKQPVAFWCNPISGHNTLYWYLQNLGQGPELLIRYENEEAVDDSQLPKDRFSAERLKGVDSTLKIQPAELGDSAVYLCVSSFTPMNTEAFFGQGTRLTVV.

This clonotype came up a few times. This rearrangement joins TRBV6-6 to TRBJ2-5, with a weak D call TRBD1 (7 bases). This CDR3 spans 15 amino acids. Germline lookup yields CDR1 MNHNY and CDR2 SVGAGI (reference sequence). V gave up 4 bases and J gave up 5 bases, with 17 bases separating them. CDR3 loop: CASSSFGGQRETQYF. DNA for the CDR3: TGTGCCAGCAGTTCGTTCGGGGGACAGAGGGAGACCCAGTACTTC.

This clonotype was counted between two and nine times. This CDR3 is CASSLRYRDKAFF. CDR3 coding DNA: TGTGCCAGCAGTCTCCGATACAGGGACAAAGCTTTCTTT. This chain connects TRBV12-3 or TRBV12-4 to TRBJ1-1; TRBD1 might be the D (6 bases). V lost 5 bases, J lost 9 bases, and 16 bases lay in between. The CDR3 extends over 13 amino acids.

This chain joins TRBV20-1 and TRBJ2-1; 9 bases line up with TRBD2. The length of the CDR3 is 15 residues. Germline assignment: CDR1 DFQATT and CDR2 SNEGSKA (reference sequence). Trimming at V came to 3 bases and at J to 3 bases, leaving 6 bases not matched to a gene. This CDR3 is CSARLAGSNYNEQFF. DNA for the CDR3: TGCAGTGCTAGGCTAGCGGGATCTAACTACAATGAGCAGTTCTTC.

Concerning this clonotype: A junction end diverges from the germline sequence, so it may reflect a read error. V and J are TRBV11-1 and TRBJ2-2; 8 bases are shared with TRBD1. Germline CDR1 and CDR2: SGHAT and FQDESV (reference sequence). The CDR3 is made up of 15 amino acids. Here the CDR3 reads CASSYRTGSTGDLFF. DNA of the CDR3: TGTGCCAGCAGCTATCGGACAGGGAGCACCGGGGACCTGTTTTTT.

Remarks on this clonotype: The germline gene is not matched at one end of the junction; a read error may be the cause. V is TRBV11-2 and J is TRBJ2-5; unclear D gene. CDR3 length: 12 amino acids. Germline V CDR1 and CDR2: SGHAT, FQNNGV. The CDR3: CSSSLVGETQYF. The CDR3 nucleotides are TGTTCCAGCAGCTTAGTAGGAGAGACCCAGTACTTC.

A word on this clonotype: No conserved phenylalanine or tryptophan is present at the end of the CDR3, so a read error is the likely explanation. This chain connects TRBV4-2 to TRBJ1-1; no definite D call. The CDR3 has 15 residues. With 4 bases removed from V and 1 base from J, the gap between germline ends came to 13 bases. Germline-derived CDR1 and CDR2 are LGHNA and YNFKEQ. The CDR3, as DNA: TGTGCCAGCAGCCGGAACCGGGCCCCGAACACTGAAGCTTTCTTA. Encoded protein: CASSRNRAPNTEAFL.

Concerning this clonotype: At one end, the junction sequence differs from germline, possibly due to a read error. The CDR3 nucleotides are TGTGCCAGCAGCTTCACTAGCGGGTGCACAGATACGCGGTATTTT. Translation gives CASSFTSGCTDTRYF. The chain uses TRBV11-2 and TRBJ2-3; 9 bases are shared with TRBD2. In germline, CDR1 is SGHAT, CDR2 FQNNGV. This CDR3 comprises 15 residues.

V is TRBV5-8 and J is TRBJ2-3; TRBD1 aligns across 9 bases. V was pared by 0 bases and J by 3 bases, with 2 bases of the junction left unmatched. Germline assignment: CDR1 SGHTS and CDR2 YDEGEE. This CDR3 is built from 15 residues. The CDR3 DNA is TGTGCCAGCAGCTTGGAACAGGGGGCTACAGATACGCAGTATTTT. Protein sequence: CASSLEQGATDTQYF. The whole variable domain, filled in from reference TRBV5-8 and TRBJ2-3, reads EAGVTQSPTHLIKTRGQQATLRCSPISGHTSVYWYQQALGLGLQFLLWYDEGEERNRGNFPPRFSGRQFPNYSSELNVNALELEDSALYLCASSLEQGATDTQYFGPGTRLTVL.

This clonotype was seen only a few times. Possible read error: a much larger clone is one base away. The chain links TRBV11-2 to TRBJ2-3; the D is unclear. The CDR3 has 14 residues. V was cut by 5 bases and J by 0 bases, with 9 bases left in between. Germline V gene sequence: CDR1 SGHAT, CDR2 FQNNGV. The CDR3 coding sequence is TGTGCCAGCAGCCCACGACCAAGCACAGATACGCAGTATTTT. Encoded protein: CASSPRPSTDTQYF.

At least ten counts were recorded for this clonotype. The V gene is TRBV11-2, the J gene TRBJ2-5; no clear D. The V gene's germline CDR1 is SGHAT and CDR2 FQNNGV. This CDR3 region has 13 residues. The germline V and J ends were trimmed by 6 bases and 1 base, with 9 bases remaining between them. The CDR3 protein is CASSANSQETQYF. The CDR3 DNA follows: TGTGCCAGCAGTGCTAACTCCCAAGAGACCCAGTACTTC.